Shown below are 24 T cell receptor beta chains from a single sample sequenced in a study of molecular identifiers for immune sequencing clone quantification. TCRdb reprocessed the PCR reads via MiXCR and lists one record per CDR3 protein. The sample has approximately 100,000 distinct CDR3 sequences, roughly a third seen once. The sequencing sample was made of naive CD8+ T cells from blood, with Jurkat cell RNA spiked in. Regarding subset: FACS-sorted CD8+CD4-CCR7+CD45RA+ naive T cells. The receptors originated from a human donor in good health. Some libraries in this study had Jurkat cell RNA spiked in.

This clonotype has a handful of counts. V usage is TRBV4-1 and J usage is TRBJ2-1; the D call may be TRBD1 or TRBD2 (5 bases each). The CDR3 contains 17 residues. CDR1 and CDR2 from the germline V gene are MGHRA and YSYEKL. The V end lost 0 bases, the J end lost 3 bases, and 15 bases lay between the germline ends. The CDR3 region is CASSQDPGTTVYNEQFF. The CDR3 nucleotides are TGCGCCAGCAGCCAAGACCCAGGGACGACGGTCTACAATGAGCAGTTCTTC.

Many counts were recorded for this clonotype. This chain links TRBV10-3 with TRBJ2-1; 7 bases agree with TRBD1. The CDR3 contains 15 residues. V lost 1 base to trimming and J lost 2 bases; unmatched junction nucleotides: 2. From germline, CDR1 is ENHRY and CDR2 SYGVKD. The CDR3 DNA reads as TGTGCCATCAGTGAGTGGGACAGCCCCTACAATGAGCAGTTCTTC. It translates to CAISEWDSPYNEQFF.

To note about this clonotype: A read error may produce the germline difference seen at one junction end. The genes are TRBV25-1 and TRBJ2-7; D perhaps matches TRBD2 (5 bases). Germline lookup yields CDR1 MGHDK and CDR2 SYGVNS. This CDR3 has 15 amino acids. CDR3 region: CASSEGYEGTYGQYF. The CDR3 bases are TGTGCCAGCAGTGAAGGGTATGAGGGTACCTACGGGCAGTACTTC.

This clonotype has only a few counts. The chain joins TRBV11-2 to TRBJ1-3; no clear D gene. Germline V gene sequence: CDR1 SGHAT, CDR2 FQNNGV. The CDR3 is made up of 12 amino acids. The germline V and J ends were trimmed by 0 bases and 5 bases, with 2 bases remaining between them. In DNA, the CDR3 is TGTGCCAGCAGCTTAGAGAGAAACACCATATATTTT. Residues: CASSLERNTIYF.

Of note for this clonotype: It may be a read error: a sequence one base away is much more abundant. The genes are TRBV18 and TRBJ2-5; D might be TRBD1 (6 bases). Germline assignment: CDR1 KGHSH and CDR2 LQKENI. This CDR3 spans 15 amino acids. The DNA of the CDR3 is TGTGCCAGCTCACCACCGGGACATAGCCAAGAGGCCCAGTACTTC. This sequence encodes CASSPPGHSQEAQYF.

The CDR3 DNA is TGTGCCAGCAGCGTAAACAGCGGGAGAACCTACGAGCAGTACTTC. Protein sequence: CASSVNSGRTYEQYF. The genes are TRBV9 and TRBJ2-7, with TRBD2 matching over 8 bases. The junction had 5 bases not matched to a gene; V was cut back by 1 base and J by 2 bases. The CDR3 consists of 15 residues. Germline V gene lookup returns CDR1 SGDLS and CDR2 YYNGEE.

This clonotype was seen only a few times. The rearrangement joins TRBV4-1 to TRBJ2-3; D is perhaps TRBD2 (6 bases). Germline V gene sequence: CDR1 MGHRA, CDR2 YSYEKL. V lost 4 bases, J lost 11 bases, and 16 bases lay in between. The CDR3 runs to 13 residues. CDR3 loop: CASSLPTSPRQYF. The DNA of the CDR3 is TGCGCCAGCAGCCTACCGACTAGTCCCCGGCAGTATTTT.

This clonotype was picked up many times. CDR3 sequence reads: CASSPSLWEPGYEQYF. The CDR3 nucleotides are TGTGCCAGCAGTCCGTCCTTGTGGGAGCCGGGATACGAGCAGTACTTC. This sequence joins TRBV6-6 and TRBJ2-7, with TRBD2 as a possible D gene (5 bases). Trimming cost V 5 bases and J 4 bases, with 21 bases left between them. The CDR3 runs to 16 residues. Germline CDR1 reads MNHNY; CDR2 reads SVGAGI (reference sequence).

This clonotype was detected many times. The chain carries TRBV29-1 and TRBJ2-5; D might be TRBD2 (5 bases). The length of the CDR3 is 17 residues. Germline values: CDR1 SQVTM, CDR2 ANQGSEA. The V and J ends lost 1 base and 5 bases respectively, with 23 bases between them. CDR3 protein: CSVEAPLGRSRGETQYF. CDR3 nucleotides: TGCAGCGTTGAAGCCCCGTTGGGCAGGAGCCGAGGGGAGACCCAGTACTTC.

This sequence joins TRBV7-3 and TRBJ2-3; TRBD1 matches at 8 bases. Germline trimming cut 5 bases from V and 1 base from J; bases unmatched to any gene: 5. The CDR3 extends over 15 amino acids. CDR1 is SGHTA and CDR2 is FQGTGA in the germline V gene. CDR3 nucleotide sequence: TGTGCCAGCAGCATACACAGGGGGGGCACAGATACGCAGTATTTT. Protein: CASSIHRGGTDTQYF.

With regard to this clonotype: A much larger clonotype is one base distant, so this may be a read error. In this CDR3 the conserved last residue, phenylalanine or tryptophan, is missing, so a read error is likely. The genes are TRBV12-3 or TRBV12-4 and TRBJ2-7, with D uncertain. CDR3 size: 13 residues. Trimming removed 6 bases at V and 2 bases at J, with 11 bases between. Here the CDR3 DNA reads TGTGCCAGCAGCCGGACCGGTCCCTACGAGCAGTACATC. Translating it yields CASSRTGPYEQYI.

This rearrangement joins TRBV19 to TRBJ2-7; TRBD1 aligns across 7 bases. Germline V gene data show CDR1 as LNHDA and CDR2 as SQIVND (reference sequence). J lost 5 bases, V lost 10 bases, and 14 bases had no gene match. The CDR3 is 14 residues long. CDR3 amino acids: CATTPTGNDDEQYF. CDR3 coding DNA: TGTGCCACCACCCCGACAGGGAATGACGACGAGCAGTACTTC.

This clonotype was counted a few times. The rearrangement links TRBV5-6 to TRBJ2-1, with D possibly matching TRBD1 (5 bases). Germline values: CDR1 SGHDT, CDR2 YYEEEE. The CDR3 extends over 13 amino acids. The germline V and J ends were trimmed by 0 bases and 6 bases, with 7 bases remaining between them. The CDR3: CASSLEGINEQFF. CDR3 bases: TGTGCCAGCAGCTTGGAGGGGATCAATGAGCAGTTCTTC.

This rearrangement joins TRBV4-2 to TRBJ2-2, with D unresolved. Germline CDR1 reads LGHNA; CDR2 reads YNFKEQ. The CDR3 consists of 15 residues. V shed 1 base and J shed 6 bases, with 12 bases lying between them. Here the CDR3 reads CASSQGPLAAGELFF. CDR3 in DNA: TGTGCCAGCAGCCAAGGGCCCTTGGCGGCCGGGGAGCTGTTTTTT.

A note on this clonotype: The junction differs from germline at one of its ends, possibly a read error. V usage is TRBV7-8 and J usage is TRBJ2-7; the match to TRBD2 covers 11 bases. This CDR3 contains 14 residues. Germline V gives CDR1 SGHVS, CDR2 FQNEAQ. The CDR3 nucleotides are TGTGCCGGCAGCCCGACTAGCGGGAACTACGAGCAGTACTTC. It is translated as CAGSPTSGNYEQYF.

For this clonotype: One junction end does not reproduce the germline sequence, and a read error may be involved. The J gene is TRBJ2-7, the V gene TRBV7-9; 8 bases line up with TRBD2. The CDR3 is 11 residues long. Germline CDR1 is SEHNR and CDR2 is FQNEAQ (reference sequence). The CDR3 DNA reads TGTGCCGGCAGAAGCGGGGGCGAGCAGTACTTC. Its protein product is CAGRSGGEQYF.

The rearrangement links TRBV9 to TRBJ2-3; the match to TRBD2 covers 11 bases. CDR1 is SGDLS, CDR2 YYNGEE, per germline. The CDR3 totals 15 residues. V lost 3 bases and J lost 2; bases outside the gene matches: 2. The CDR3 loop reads CASSGSGRATDTQYF. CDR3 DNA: TGTGCCAGCAGCGGTAGCGGGAGGGCCACAGATACGCAGTATTTT.

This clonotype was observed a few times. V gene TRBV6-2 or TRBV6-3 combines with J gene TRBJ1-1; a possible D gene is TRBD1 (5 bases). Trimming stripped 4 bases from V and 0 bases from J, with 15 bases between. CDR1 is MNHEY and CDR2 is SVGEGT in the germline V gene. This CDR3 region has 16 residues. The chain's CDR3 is CASSSLGRFVNTEAFF. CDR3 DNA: TGTGCCAGCAGTTCCCTGGGGCGGTTTGTGAACACTGAAGCTTTCTTT.

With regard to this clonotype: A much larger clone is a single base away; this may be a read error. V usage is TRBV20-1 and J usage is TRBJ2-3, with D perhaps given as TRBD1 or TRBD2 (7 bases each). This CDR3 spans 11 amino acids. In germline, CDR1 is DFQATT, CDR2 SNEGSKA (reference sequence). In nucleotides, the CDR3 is TGCAGTCTGCGGGGGACAGATACGGAGTATTTT. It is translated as CSLRGTDTEYF.

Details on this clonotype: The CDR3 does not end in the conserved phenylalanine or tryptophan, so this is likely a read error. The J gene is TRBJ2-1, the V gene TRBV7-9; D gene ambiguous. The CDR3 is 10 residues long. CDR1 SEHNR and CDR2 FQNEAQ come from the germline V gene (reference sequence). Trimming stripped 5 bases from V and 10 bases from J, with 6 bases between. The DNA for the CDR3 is TGTGCCAGCAGCCCGGCGGAGCAGTTCTGC. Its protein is CASSPAEQFC.

The CDR3 sequence is CASSYREITQTNTGELFF. In DNA form, the CDR3 reads TGTGCCAGCAGTTACCGAGAGATAACACAGACGAACACCGGGGAGCTGTTTTTT. The V call is TRBV6-2 or TRBV6-3, the J call TRBJ2-2; D remains ambiguous. This CDR3 has 18 residues. Germline V gene data show CDR1 as MNHEY and CDR2 as SVGEGT. The germline V and J ends were trimmed by 2 bases and 0 bases, with 16 bases remaining between them.

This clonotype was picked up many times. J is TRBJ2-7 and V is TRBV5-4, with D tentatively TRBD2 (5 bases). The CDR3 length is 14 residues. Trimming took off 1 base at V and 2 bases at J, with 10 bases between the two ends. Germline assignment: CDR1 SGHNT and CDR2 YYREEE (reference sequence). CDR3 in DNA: TGTGCCAGCAGCTTGACCGGGAAGGCCTACGAGCAGTACTTC. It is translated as CASSLTGKAYEQYF.

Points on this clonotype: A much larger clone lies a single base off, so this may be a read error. The CDR3 sequence is CTSSLIPWSTDTQYF. DNA for the CDR3: TGTACCAGCAGCTTAATTCCGTGGAGCACAGATACGCAGTATTTT. The chain carries TRBV7-3 and TRBJ2-3; no clear D. CDR3 length equals 15 residues. Germline CDR1 and CDR2: SGHTA and FQGTGA.

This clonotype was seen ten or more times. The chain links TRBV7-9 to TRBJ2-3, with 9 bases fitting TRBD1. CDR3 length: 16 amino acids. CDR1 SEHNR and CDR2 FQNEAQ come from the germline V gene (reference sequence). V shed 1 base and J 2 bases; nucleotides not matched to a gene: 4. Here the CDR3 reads CASSLGRDRDTDTQYF. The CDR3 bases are TGTGCCAGCAGCTTAGGTCGGGACAGGGACACAGATACGCAGTATTTT.